This T cell receptor (beta chain) was documented in a study of T cell repertoires in cytomegalovirus infection. In the study overall: An indication of both CMV infection and matching HLA type came from public TCR beta signatures. Study findings and constraints: HLA-C-restricted CMV-specific TCR beta clonotypes were dominant in the ex vivo response.

Germline CDR1 reads MNHEY; CDR2 reads SVGAGI. With V trimmed by 6 bases and J by 8 bases, 9 bases remained unmatched. This CDR3 contains 14 residues. The sample holds many counts of this clonotype. Its antigen is not identified. TCRdb reprocessed the reads via MiXCR and lists one record per CDR3 protein. The sample includes approximately 550,000 distinct CDR3 sequences, about 15% seen only once; the top ten take 24%. The TCR comes from a human donor in good health (CMV status not recorded). Some clones in this sample may be carry-over from other donors' samples. The chain uses TRBV6-5 and TRBJ2-3; 9 bases match TRBD2. Input material: CD8+ T cells from PBMCs. CDR3 region: CASRLAGGPGTQYF. CDR3 DNA sequence: TGTGCCAGCAGGCTGGCGGGAGGGCCCGGTACGCAGTATTTT.